This T cell receptor (beta chain) was recovered during a study of shared clonotypes between healthy human individuals. Study-wide background: The study used three CD4 naive, three CD4 memory, two CD8 naive and one CD8 memory plate per donor.

V was cut by 2 bases and J by 1 base, with 5 bases left in between. From germline, CDR1 is SGHVS and CDR2 FNYEAQ. The CDR3 runs to 13 residues. Sequenced by immunoSEQ multiplex PCR; TCRdb stores in-frame clones only, minus some. The repertoire holds about 680,000 clones, with around four fifths as singletons. The investigators split CD4+ cells into a CD45RA+ naive subset and a CD45RA-negative memory subset. The rearrangement joins TRBV7-6 to TRBJ1-1; D call uncertain. Sequencing was done on a sample of memory CD4+ T cells sorted from blood. As for subset: CD45RA-negative fraction. This receptor was identified in a woman aged 25 to 45 in good health. The chain's CDR3 is CASSLRENTEAFF. The CDR3 nucleotides are TGTGCCAGCAGCTTACGTGAGAACACTGAAGCTTTCTTT.